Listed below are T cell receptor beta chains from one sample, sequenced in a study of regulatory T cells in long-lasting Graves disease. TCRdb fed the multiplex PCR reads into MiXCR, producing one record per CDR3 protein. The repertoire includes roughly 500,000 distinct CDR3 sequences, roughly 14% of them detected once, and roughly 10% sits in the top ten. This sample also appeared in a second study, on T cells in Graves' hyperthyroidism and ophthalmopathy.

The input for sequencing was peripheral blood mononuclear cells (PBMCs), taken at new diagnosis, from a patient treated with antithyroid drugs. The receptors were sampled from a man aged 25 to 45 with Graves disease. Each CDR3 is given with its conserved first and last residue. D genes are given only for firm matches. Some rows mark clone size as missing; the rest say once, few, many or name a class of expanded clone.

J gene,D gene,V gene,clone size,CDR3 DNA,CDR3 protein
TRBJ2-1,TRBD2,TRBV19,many,TGTGCCAGTAGTATAGGGGGACTAGCGGGGGGCAATGAGCAGTTCTTC,CASSIGGLAGGNEQFF
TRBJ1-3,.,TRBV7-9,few,TGTGCCAGCAGCCTTCAGGGGAATGGAAACACCATATATTTT,CASSLQGNGNTIYF
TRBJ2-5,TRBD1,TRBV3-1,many,TGTGCCAGCAGCCGGACAGGGGGGGACGAAGAGACCCAGTACTTC,CASSRTGGDEETQYF
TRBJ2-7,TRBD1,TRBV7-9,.,TGTGCCAGCAGCCAACCCAGGGGGACAGGGGGATACTACGAGCAGTACTTC,CASSQPRGTGGYYEQYF
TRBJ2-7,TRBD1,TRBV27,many,TGTGCCAGCAGTTTAAAAGGGACAGGCCCCTACGAGCAGTACTTC,CASSLKGTGPYEQYF
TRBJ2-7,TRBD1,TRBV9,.,TGTGCCAGCAGCCCACGTCCCGGGACAGGCTACGAGCAGTACTTC,CASSPRPGTGYEQYF
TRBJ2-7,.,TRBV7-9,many,TGTGCCAGCAGCGCCGGGAACTACGAGCAGTACTTC,CASSAGNYEQYF
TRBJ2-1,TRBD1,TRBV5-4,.,TGTGCCAGCAGCTACCCGAGGGACAGCAATGAGCAGTTCTTC,CASSYPRDSNEQFF
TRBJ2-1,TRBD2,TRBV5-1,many,TGCGCCAGCAGCTTGGGGGGTAGCGGGAGAAATGAGCAGTTCTTC,CASSLGGSGRNEQFF
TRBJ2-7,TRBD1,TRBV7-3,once,TGTGCCAGCGGCCATGGACAGGGCTACGAGCAGTACTTC,CASGHGQGYEQYF
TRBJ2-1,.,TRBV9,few,TGTGCCAGCAGCGTGACGGGAGAGTACAATGAGCAGTTCTTC,CASSVTGEYNEQFF
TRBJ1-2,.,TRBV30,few,TGTGCCTGGAGTCGCCCCCTAAGAATTAACTATGGCTACACCTTC,CAWSRPLRINYGYTF
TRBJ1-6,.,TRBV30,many,TGTGCCTGGAGCAACCCAGGGATTGGCTCACCCCTCCACTTT,CAWSNPGIGSPLHF
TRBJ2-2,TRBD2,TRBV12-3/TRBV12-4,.,TGTGCCAGCAGTTCGGGACTAGCGGTAAAAGGCGGGGAGCTGTTTTTT,CASSSGLAVKGGELFF
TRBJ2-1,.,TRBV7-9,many,TGTGCCAGCAGCTTAGATCTTTCCAATGAGCAGTTCTTC,CASSLDLSNEQFF
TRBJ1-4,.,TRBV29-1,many,TGCAGCGTTGAGATTTTCGGGACGCGGAAACTGTTTTTT,CSVEIFGTRKLFF